This T cell receptor (beta chain) was sequenced in a study of blood T cell repertoires in COVID-19. Study overall: In each case, the material was cDNA or gDNA derived from T cells, B-cell-depleted T cells, or PBMCs.

J gave up 4 bases and V 5 bases, and 5 bases lay outside the gene matches. The CDR3 covers 14 residues. Germline loops: CDR1 MNHEY, CDR2 SVGAGI. As originally analysed: Amplification of reference gene primers provided the estimated nucleated cell counts. Profiling relied on immunoSEQ multiplex PCR, and the TCRdb table lists in-frame clones only, not all of them. For V, J and clone size, that table is used; D and trimming come from the DNA. Among around 300,000 clones listed, just under 90% were seen once. Participants were aged about 18 to 100 years from roughly 25 US areas. Recovered participants had two consecutive negative NP/OP PCR tests, healthcare professional clearance, or symptom resolution.

The clonotype comes from a woman in her fifties or sixties who had recovered from COVID-19. The sequenced material came from PBMCs or T cells enriched from blood (not recorded which). The rearrangement links TRBV6-5 to TRBJ2-1; 7 bases match TRBD1. The CDR3 bases are TGTGCCAGCAGTCCGCCGGGACAGTACAATGAGCAGTTCTTC. Amino acids: CASSPPGQYNEQFF.